The present T cell receptor beta chain was sequenced within a study of read filtering for tumor transcriptome and immune sequencing. Study context: Whole-transcriptome libraries were prepared after DNase treatment. RNA-seq yielded only about 80 to 1,400 TCR reads, IR-seq about 4 to 11 million. Broader study findings: IR-seq captured clonotypes deeper and more reliably than RNA-seq.

From about 0.4 ug of RNA, a library with molecular barcoded alpha/delta and beta/gamma adaptors was made. TCRdb processed the reads anew with MiXCR; each CDR3 protein has one entry. The data contain about 38,000 distinct CDR3 sequences, roughly 15% of them singletons. The sample holds many counts of this clonotype. Its antigen is currently unknown. The germline V and J ends were trimmed by 2 bases and 7 bases, with 9 bases remaining between them. The germline V gene has CDR1 SEHNR and CDR2 FQNEAQ (reference sequence). CDR3 length equals 13 residues. At the time of active disease, bone marrow was collected from every patient.

The sequenced sample consisted of a population of CD138-negative cells sorted from bone marrow. The origin of this receptor is a donor older than 35 with multiple myeloma. The chain recombines TRBV7-9 with TRBJ2-1, with D tentatively TRBD1 or TRBD2 (5 bases each). CDR3 loop: CASSLWDGNEQFF. The CDR3 DNA is TGTGCCAGCAGCTTATGGGACGGAAATGAGCAGTTCTTC.